The T cell receptor (beta chain) described here comes from a study of cytotoxic CD8 clonotypes in ibrutinib-treated CLL. Profiled with immunoSEQ multiplex PCR; TCRdb holds only in-frame clones, not every one. The sample shows about 160,000 clones, approximately 80% of them seen only once. The CDR3 consists of 12 residues. V lost 4 bases, J lost 6 bases, and 8 bases lay in between. Germline assignment: CDR1 SGHTS and CDR2 YDEGEE. The specimen was PBMCs, collected after 12 months of ibrutinib treatment. The V call is TRBV5-8, the J call TRBJ1-5; D uncertain. The receptor's source is a human donor with chronic lymphocytic leukemia. CDR3 sequence: CASSLRRQPQHF. The CDR3 coding sequence is TGTGCCAGCAGCCTACGACGTCAGCCCCAGCATTTT. Together with reference TRBV5-8 and TRBJ1-5, the CDR3 gives the full variable domain: EAGVTQSPTHLIKTRGQQATLRCSPISGHTSVYWYQQALGLGLQFLLWYDEGEERNRGNFPPRFSGRQFPNYSSELNVNALELEDSALYLCASSLRRQPQHFGDGTRLSIL.